Each of the 18 T cell receptor beta chains below was sequenced from the same sample in a study of CD8+CD57+ T cells in acquired aplastic anemia. The authors sequenced patients whose flow cytometry had shown CD8+CD57+ cell expansion. Genomic DNA was employed as the template in profiling TCR beta VDJ and CDR3. TCRdb re-called the reads with MiXCR, one entry per CDR3 protein. The sample includes tens of thousands of distinct CDR3 sequences, 63% seen only once; the top ten take 59%. Sequenced material: sorted CD4+, CD8+, or CD8+CD57+ T cells (not recorded which) from PBMCs. The receptors were sampled from a human donor with aplastic anemia.

This chain links TRBV20-1 with TRBJ1-1, with a tentative D call TRBD1 (6 bases). Germline V lookup: CDR1 DFQATT, CDR2 SNEGSKA (reference sequence). The CDR3 runs 13 residues. The ends were cut back, 6 bases at V and 4 bases at J, with 15 bases in the middle. Written as DNA, the CDR3 is TGCAGTGCGAGCCCATACAGGGCCACTGAAGCTTTCTTT. Amino acid sequence: CSASPYRATEAFF.

This clonotype was recorded at least ten times. The chain is built from TRBV13 and TRBJ2-7; 10 bases agree with TRBD1. Germline loops: CDR1 PRHDT, CDR2 FYEKMQ (reference sequence). J lost 2 bases, V lost 6 bases, and 7 bases had no gene match. This CDR3 is built from 15 residues. In nucleotides, the CDR3 is TGTGCCAGCAGAGACGGCGGGACAGGGGCCTACGAGCAGTACTTC. Translating it yields CASRDGGTGAYEQYF.

This clonotype has at least ten counts. This sequence joins TRBV20-1 and TRBJ1-2, with 7 bases aligning to TRBD1. Losses at the gene ends were 3 bases for V and 2 bases for J; bases not matched to a gene: 6. The CDR3 has 14 residues. Germline lookup yields CDR1 DFQATT and CDR2 SNEGSKA (reference sequence). CDR3 amino acids: CSASLGQNNYGYTF. As DNA, the CDR3 is TGCAGTGCTAGCCTGGGACAGAACAACTATGGCTACACCTTC.

The chain is built from TRBV24-1 and TRBJ2-7, with D possibly TRBD2 on 6 matching bases. The CDR3 is made up of 12 amino acids. Trimming removed 3 bases from V and 5 bases from J, with 7 bases in between. Germline CDR1 reads KGHDR; CDR2 reads SFDVKD. The CDR3 DNA sequence: TGTGCCACCAGTGATACGGGAGACGAGCAGTACTTC. Its translation: CATSDTGDEQYF.

The count of this clonotype is one. The rearrangement links TRBV7-7 to TRBJ2-5, with TRBD1 matching 7 bases. The CDR3 has 16 residues. CDR1 is SSHAT, CDR2 FNYEAQ, per germline (reference sequence). The ends lost 4 bases at V and 4 bases at J; junction bases unmatched: 12. CDR3 nucleotide sequence: TGTGCCAGCAGCTCCGTCAGCCGGACAGGACGAGAGACCCAGTACTTC. This codes for CASSSVSRTGRETQYF.

This clonotype was recorded many times. The chain has TRBV6-1 and TRBJ2-2, with 9 bases fitting TRBD2. Germline values: CDR1 MNHNS, CDR2 SASEGT. The J segment lost 6 bases and the V segment lost 5 bases, leaving 7 bases of the junction unmatched. The CDR3 runs 15 residues. The CDR3 loop is CASSTGGGAAGELFF. In DNA, the CDR3 is TGTGCCAGCAGTACCGGCGGGGGGGCCGCCGGGGAGCTGTTTTTT.

The V gene is TRBV7-2, the J gene TRBJ2-1, with TRBD2 identical over 7 bases. V shed 9 bases, J shed 8 bases, and the junction held 10 bases outside the gene matches. Germline V gene lookup returns CDR1 SGHTA and CDR2 FQGNSA. The CDR3 is 13 residues long. The CDR3 DNA reads TGTGCCAGAGCGGGGCAGGGTGGCGATGAGCAGTTCTTC. This encodes CARAGQGGDEQFF.

The chain couples TRBV2 to TRBJ2-7, with TRBD2 identical over 7 bases. CDR3 length: 14 amino acids. Trimming cost V 5 bases and J 5 bases; bases outside gene matches: 9. The germline V gene has CDR1 SNHLY and CDR2 FYNNEI. The CDR3 coding sequence is TGTGCCAGCAGTCTTACTAGCGTGAGGCACGAGCAGTACTTC. This gives the protein CASSLTSVRHEQYF.

This clonotype was recorded many times. The chain combines TRBV9 with TRBJ2-2; tentatively, D is TRBD1 (6 bases). The V gene's germline CDR1 is SGDLS and CDR2 YYNGEE. There are 15 residues in the CDR3. V gave up 4 bases and J gave up 4 bases, with 14 bases separating them. CDR3 in DNA: TGTGCCAGCAGCCCGACAGGAAATCCCACCGGGGAGCTGTTTTTT. It translates to CASSPTGNPTGELFF. The whole variable domain, filled in from reference TRBV9 and TRBJ2-2, reads DSGVTQTPKHLITATGQRVTLRCSPRSGDLSVYWYQQSLDQGLQFLIQYYNGEERAKGNILERFSAQQFPDLHSELNLSSLELGDSALYFCASSPTGNPTGELFFGEGSRLTVL.

The V and J genes are TRBV7-2 and TRBJ2-5; D gene uncertain. CDR3 length: 16 amino acids. Trimming removed 3 bases at V and 1 base at J, with 15 bases between. Per germline, CDR1 SGHTA and CDR2 FQGNSA. The CDR3 sequence: CASSLAESRSQETQYF. CDR3 DNA: TGTGCCAGCAGCTTGGCCGAATCGCGTTCCCAAGAGACCCAGTACTTC.

The V call is TRBV10-1, the J call TRBJ1-1; unclear D gene. This CDR3 is built from 16 residues. The germline V and J ends were trimmed by 1 base and 0 bases, with 12 bases remaining between them. From germline, CDR1 is WNHNN and CDR2 SYGVQD (reference sequence). CDR3 sequence reads: CASSELALGMNTEAFF. The CDR3 nucleotides read TGCGCCAGCAGTGAGTTGGCCTTGGGCATGAACACTGAAGCTTTCTTT.

V and J are TRBV7-6 and TRBJ2-2; D might be TRBD2 (6 bases). Per the germline V gene, CDR1 is SGHVS and CDR2 is FNYEAQ. Trimming cost V 5 bases and J 4 bases, with 17 bases left between them. The CDR3 has 16 amino acids. CDR3 loop: CASSIRTTPVTGELFF. As DNA, the CDR3 is TGTGCCAGCAGCATCCGGACTACCCCCGTCACCGGGGAGCTGTTTTTT.

The chain couples TRBV2 to TRBJ1-2; a possible D gene is TRBD1 (6 bases). In germline, CDR1 is SNHLY, CDR2 FYNNEI. The V and J ends lost 8 bases and 1 base respectively, with 11 bases between them. The CDR3 has 13 amino acids. The CDR3 DNA reads TGTGCCAGCGTTGGGGGCAGTAACTATGGCTACACCTTC. Translation: CASVGGSNYGYTF.

A note on this clonotype: Because it lacks the conserved phenylalanine or tryptophan at the end, this CDR3 is likely a read error. It is unclear where the CDR3 begins or ends on the DNA, so no DNA is shown, and the CDR3 is as TCRdb lists it. The chain is built from TRBV9 and TRBJ2-6; the table assigns TRBD2, which was not confirmed against the DNA. Germline CDR1 SGDLS, CDR2 YYNGEE. Including both end residues, the CDR3 is 8 amino acids long. The chain's CDR3 is CASSHSRT.

The table lists this clonotype with a count of one. The chain employs TRBV25-1 and TRBJ2-7; 8 bases map to TRBD1. The length of the CDR3 is 15 residues. V was pared by 4 bases and J by 6 bases, with 11 bases of the junction left unmatched. CDR1 is MGHDK, CDR2 SYGVNS, per germline. This CDR3 is CASSARDGRGREQYF. CDR3 in DNA: TGTGCCAGCAGTGCCAGAGATGGCAGGGGGCGCGAGCAGTACTTC.

The CDR3 nucleotides are TGTGCCAGTAAGCACGGGACAGGGCGCCAGCCCCAGCATTTT. This codes for CASKHGTGRQPQHF. The chain is built from TRBV19 and TRBJ1-5; 9 bases map to TRBD1. The ends lost 7 bases at V and 7 bases at J; junction bases unmatched: 8. The CDR3 loop spans 14 amino acids. Germline V gene lookup returns CDR1 LNHDA and CDR2 SQIVND (reference sequence).

Remarks on this clonotype: This may arise from a read error, as a much more abundant clone is one base away. The chain couples TRBV5-5 to TRBJ1-2; tentatively, D is TRBD1 (6 bases). This CDR3 contains 13 residues. Trimming pared 4 bases from V and 3 bases from J, leaving 10 bases between. The germline V gene encodes CDR1 SGHKS and CDR2 YYEKEE (reference sequence). DNA of the CDR3: TGTGCCAGCAGCCTTCGACAGGACTATGGCTACACCTTC. It codes for CASSLRQDYGYTF.

Many counts were recorded for this clonotype. This chain uses TRBV11-3 with TRBJ2-3; unclear D gene. The CDR3 runs to 12 residues. CDR1 SGHNT and CDR2 YENEEA come from the germline V gene. V was clipped by 1 base and J by 4 bases, with 3 bases between them. The CDR3, as DNA: TGTGCCAGCAGCTTAGGGGCAGATACGCAGTATTTT. Translated: CASSLGADTQYF.